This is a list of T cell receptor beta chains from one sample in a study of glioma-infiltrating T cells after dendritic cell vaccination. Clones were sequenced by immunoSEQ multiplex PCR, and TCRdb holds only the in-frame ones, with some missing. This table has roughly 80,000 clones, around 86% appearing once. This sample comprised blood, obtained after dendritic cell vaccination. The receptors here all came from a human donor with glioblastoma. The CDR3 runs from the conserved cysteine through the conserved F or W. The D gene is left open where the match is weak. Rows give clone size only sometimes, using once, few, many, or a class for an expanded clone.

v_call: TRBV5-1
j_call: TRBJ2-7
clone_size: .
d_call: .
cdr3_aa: CASSLDSGQSEQYF
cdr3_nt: TGCGCCAGCAGCTTAGATTCAGGTCAGAGCGAGCAGTACTTC

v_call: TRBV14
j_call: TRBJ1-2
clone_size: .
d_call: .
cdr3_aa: CASSHSLGGLNYGYTF
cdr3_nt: TGTGCCAGCAGCCATTCCCTGGGGGGTCTGAACTATGGCTACACCTTC

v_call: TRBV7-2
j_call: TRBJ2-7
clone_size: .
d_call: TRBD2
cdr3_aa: CASSLVSGGYEQYF
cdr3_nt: TGTGCCAGCAGCTTAGTTTCGGGAGGCTACGAGCAGTACTTC

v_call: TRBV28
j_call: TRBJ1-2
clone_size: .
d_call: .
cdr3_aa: CASSVRGRDGYTF
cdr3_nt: TGTGCCAGCAGTGTGCGGGGGCGGGATGGCTACACCTTC

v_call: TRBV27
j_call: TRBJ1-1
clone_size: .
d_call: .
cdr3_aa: CASSLEAMNTEAFF
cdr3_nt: TGTGCCAGCAGTTTAGAGGCTATGAACACTGAAGCTTTCTTT

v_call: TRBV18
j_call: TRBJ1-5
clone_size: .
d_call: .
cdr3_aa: CASSPPGGENQPQHF
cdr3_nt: TGTGCCAGCTCACCCCCAGGAGGAGAGAATCAGCCCCAGCATTTT

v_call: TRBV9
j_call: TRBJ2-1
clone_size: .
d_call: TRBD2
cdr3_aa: CASSGDRLARTRSDEQFF
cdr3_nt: TGTGCCAGCAGCGGGGACCGACTAGCGAGAACCCGGAGCGATGAGCAGTTCTTC

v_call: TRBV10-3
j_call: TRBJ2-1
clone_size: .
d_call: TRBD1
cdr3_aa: CAISDRGQSNEQFF
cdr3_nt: TGTGCCATCAGTGACAGGGGACAGTCCAATGAGCAGTTCTTC

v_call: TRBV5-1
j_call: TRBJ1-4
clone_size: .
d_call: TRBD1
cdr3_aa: CASSGGTGVEKLFF
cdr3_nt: TGCGCCAGCAGCGGCGGGACAGGGGTCGAAAAACTGTTTTTT

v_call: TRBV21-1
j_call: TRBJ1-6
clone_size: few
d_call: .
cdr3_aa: CASSKAPAGGGFNSPLHF
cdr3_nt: TGTGCCAGCAGCAAAGCTCCCGCGGGGGGGGGATTTAATTCACCCCTCCACTTT

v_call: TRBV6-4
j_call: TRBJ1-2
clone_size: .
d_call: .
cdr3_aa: CASSDDKGYYGYTF
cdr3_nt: TGTGCCAGCAGTGACGACAAGGGGTACTATGGCTACACCTTC

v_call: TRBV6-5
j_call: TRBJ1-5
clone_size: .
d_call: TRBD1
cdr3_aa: CASSPTGVSNQPQHF
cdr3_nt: TGTGCCAGCAGCCCCACAGGGGTCAGCAATCAGCCCCAGCATTTT

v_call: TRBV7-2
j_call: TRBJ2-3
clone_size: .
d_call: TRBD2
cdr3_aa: CASSLLLAGDTQYF
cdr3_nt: TGTGCCAGCAGCTTGCTGTTAGCGGGGGATACGCAGTATTTT

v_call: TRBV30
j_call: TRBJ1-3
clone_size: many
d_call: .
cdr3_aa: CAWRTAGNTIYF
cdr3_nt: TGTGCCTGGAGGACAGCAGGAAACACCATATATTTT

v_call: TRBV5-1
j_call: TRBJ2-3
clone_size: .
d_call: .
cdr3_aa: CASSLAPESDTQYF
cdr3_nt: TGCGCCAGCAGCTTGGCCCCAGAATCAGATACGCAGTATTTT

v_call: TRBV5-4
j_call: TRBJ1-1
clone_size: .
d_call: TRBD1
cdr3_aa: CASPSRQGPEAFF
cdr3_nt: TGTGCCAGCCCCTCTCGACAGGGCCCTGAAGCTTTCTTT

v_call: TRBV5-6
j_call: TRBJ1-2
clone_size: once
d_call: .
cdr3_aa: CASSLGQSYGYTF
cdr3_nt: TGTGCCAGCAGCTTGGGACAGAGCTATGGCTACACCTTC

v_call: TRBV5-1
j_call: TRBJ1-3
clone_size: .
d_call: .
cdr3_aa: CASSLARQESGNTIYF
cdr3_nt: TGCGCCAGCAGCTTGGCCCGACAGGAGTCTGGAAACACCATATATTTT

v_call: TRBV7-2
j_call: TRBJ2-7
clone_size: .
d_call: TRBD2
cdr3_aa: CASSPRGSGRAYEQYF
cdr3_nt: TGTGCCAGCAGCCCCCGAGGGAGCGGGAGGGCCTACGAGCAGTACTTC

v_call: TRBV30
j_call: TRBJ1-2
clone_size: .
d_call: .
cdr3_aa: CAWQGTNYGYTF
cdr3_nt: TGTGCCTGGCAGGGAACTAACTATGGCTACACCTTC

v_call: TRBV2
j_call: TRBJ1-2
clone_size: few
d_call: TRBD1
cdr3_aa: CASKAGGDYGYTF
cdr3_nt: TGTGCCAGCAAGGCAGGGGGCGACTATGGCTACACCTTC

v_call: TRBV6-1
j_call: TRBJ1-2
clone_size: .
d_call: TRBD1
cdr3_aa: CARRGGQGALYGYTF
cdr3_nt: TGTGCCAGGAGGGGGGGACAGGGGGCGTTGTATGGCTACACCTTC

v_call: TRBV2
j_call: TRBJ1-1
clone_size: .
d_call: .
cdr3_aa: CASKRRNTEAFF
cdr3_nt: TGTGCCAGCAAGAGGAGAAACACTGAAGCTTTCTTT

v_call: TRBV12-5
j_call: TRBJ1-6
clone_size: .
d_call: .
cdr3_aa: CASGLSGGSSYNSPLHF
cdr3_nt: TGTGCTAGTGGTTTGTCCGGGGGTAGCTCCTATAATTCACCCCTCCACTTT

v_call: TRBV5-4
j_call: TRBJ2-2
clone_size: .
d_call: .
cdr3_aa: CASSSAPAGTGELFF
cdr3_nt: TGTGCCAGCAGCTCAGCCCCCGCGGGCACCGGGGAGCTGTTTTTT

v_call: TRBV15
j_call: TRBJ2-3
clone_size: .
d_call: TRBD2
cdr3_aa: CATSRVPAGVRADTQYF
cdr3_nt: TGTGCCACCAGCAGAGTCCCAGCGGGAGTACGTGCAGATACGCAGTATTTT

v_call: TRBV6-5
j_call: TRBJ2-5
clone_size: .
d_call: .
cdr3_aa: CASSYYWASTTETQYF
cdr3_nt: TGTGCCAGCAGTTACTACTGGGCTTCCACAACGGAGACCCAGTACTTC

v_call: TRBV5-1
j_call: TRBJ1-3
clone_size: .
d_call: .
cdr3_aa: CASSLGGPLSGNTIYF
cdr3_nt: TGCGCCAGCAGCTTGGGAGGGCCCCTCTCTGGAAACACCATATATTTT

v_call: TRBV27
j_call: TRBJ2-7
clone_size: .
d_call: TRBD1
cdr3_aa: CASTRYRTGFRDEQYF
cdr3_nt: TGTGCCAGCACTCGTTATAGGACAGGGTTCCGGGACGAGCAGTACTTC

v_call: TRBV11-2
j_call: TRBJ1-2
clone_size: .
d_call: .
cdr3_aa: CASSLVRVGGYTF
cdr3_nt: TGTGCCAGCAGCTTGGTCAGGGTTGGTGGCTACACCTTC

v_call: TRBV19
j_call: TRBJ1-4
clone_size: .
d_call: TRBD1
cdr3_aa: CASGQGRVEKLFF
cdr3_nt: TGTGCCAGTGGACAGGGACGGGTTGAAAAACTGTTTTTT

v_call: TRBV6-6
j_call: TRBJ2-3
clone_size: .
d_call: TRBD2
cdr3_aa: CASTPAGVGDTQYF
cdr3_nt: TGTGCCAGCACCCCAGCGGGGGTAGGAGATACGCAGTATTTT

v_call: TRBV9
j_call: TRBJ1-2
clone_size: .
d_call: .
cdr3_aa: CASSSPVRDSILNYGYTF
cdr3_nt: TGTGCCAGCAGCTCTCCAGTCCGGGACTCCATTTTAAACTATGGCTACACCTTC

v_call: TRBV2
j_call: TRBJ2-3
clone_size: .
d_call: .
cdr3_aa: CASSLTGTPDTDTQYF
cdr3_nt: TGTGCCAGCAGTCTTACCGGGACTCCTGACACAGATACGCAGTATTTT

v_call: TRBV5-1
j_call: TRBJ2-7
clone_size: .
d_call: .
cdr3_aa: CASNPTAGFYEQYF
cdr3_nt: TGCGCCAGCAACCCCACGGCAGGGTTCTACGAGCAGTACTTC

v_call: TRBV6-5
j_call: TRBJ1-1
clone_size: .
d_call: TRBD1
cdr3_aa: CASNYRGSMNTEAFF
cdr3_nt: TGTGCCAGCAACTACAGGGGAAGCATGAACACTGAAGCTTTCTTT

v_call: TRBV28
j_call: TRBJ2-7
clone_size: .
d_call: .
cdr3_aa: CASSLGGSEQYF
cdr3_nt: TGTGCCAGCAGTTTAGGTGGCTCCGAACAGTACTTC

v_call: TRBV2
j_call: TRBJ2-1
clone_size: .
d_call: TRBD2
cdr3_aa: CASRPSAGGRGKQFF
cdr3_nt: TGTGCCAGCAGGCCATCAGCGGGGGGGCGAGGAAAGCAGTTCTTC

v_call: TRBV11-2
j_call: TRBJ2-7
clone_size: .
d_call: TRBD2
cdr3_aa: CASSQTSGYEQYF
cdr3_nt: TGTGCCAGCAGCCAAACTAGCGGCTACGAGCAGTACTTC

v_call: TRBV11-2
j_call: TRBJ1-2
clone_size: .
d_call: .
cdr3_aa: CASSQTGYLTTDGYTF
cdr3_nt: TGTGCCAGCAGCCAAACAGGTTACCTAACCACGGATGGCTACACCTTC

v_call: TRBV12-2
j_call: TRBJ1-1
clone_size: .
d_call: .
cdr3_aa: CASRLDLTGKGIEAFF
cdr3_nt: TGTGCAAGTCGCTTAGACTTGACAGGGAAGGGAATTGAAGCTTTCTTT

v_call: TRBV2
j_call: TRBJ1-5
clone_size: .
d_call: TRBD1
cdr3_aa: CASDRESNQPQHF
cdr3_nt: TGTGCCAGCGACAGGGAGAGCAATCAGCCCCAGCATTTT

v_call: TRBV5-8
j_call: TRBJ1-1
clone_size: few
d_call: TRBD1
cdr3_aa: CASSWTGTEAFF
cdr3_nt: TGTGCCAGCAGCTGGACAGGCACTGAAGCTTTCTTT

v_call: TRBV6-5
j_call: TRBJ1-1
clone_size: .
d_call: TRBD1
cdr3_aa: CASSRGTDTEAFF
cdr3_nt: TGTGCCAGCAGCAGGGGGACCGACACTGAAGCTTTCTTT

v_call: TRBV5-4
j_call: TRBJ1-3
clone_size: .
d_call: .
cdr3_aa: CASSLQGLISGNTIYF
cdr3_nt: TGTGCCAGCAGCCTACAGGGCCTGATCTCTGGAAACACCATATATTTT

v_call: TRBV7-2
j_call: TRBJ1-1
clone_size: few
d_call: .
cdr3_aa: CASSSRAMPVNTEAFF
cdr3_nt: TGTGCCAGCAGCTCCAGGGCTATGCCGGTGAACACTGAAGCTTTCTTT

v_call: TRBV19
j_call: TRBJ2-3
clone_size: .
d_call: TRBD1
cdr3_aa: CASSETGTGGALGTTDTQYF
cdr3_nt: TGTGCCAGTAGTGAGACCGGGACAGGGGGCGCCCTCGGGACCACAGATACGCAGTATTTT

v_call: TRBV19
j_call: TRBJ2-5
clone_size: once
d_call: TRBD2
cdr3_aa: CASSIGGSWQTQYF
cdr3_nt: TGTGCCAGTAGTATTGGCGGGAGTTGGCAGACCCAGTACTTC

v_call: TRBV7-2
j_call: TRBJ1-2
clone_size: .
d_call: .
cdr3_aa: CASSLEPFGGFNYGYTF
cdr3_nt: TGTGCCAGCAGCTTAGAACCTTTTGGCGGGTTCAACTATGGCTACACCTTC

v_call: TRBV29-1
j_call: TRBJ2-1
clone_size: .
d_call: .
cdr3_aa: CSVGSVYNEQFF
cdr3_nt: TGCAGCGTTGGTTCAGTCTACAATGAGCAGTTCTTC

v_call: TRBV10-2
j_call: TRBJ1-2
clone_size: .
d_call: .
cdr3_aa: CASSESGGDYGYTF
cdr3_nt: TGCGCCAGCAGTGAGTCGGGGGGGGACTATGGCTACACCTTC

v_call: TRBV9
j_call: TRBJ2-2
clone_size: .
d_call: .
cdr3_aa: CASGHTGELFF
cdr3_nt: TGTGCCAGCGGCCACACCGGGGAGCTGTTTTTT

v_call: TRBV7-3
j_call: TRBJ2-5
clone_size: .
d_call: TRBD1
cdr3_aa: CASSPGSGGETQYF
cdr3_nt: TGTGCCAGCAGCCCCGGTTCAGGGGGAGAGACCCAGTACTTC

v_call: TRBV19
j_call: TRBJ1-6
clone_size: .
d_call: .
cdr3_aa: CASREGSTYNSPLHF
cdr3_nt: TGTGCCAGTAGGGAGGGGAGCACCTATAATTCACCCCTCCACTTT

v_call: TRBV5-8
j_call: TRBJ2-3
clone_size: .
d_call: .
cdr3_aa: CASSLASVGRITDTQYF
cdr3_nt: TGTGCCAGCAGCTTGGCCTCGGTGGGGCGGATCACAGATACGCAGTATTTT